This T cell receptor (beta chain) was retrieved from a study of blood T cells in healthy people across ages. Each sample used at least 6.5 million PBMCs. Sample-barcoded 5' priming and a J-beta primer mix drove a second PCR of about 6 to 11 cycles. Every cDNA molecule bore a tag from a template-switch adaptor containing 12 random nucleotides. CDR3-containing paired-end reads numbering at least 2.5 million came from each sample. MiXCR, applied by TCRdb to the 5' RACE reads, yields one record per CDR3 protein. The table has around 710,000 distinct CDR3 sequences, approximately 43% seen once. Looked up from germline, CDR1 is MGHRA and CDR2 is YSYEKL. Trimming took 4 bases from V and 7 from J; bases not matched to a gene: 8. The CDR3 contains 15 residues.

The chain joins TRBV4-1 to TRBJ2-1; TRBD1 aligns across 9 bases. The origin of this receptor is a woman aged 60-70 years in good health. Sample: blood. In DNA, the CDR3 is TGCGCCAGCAGCCCGGGACAGGGAGGTGGTAATGAGCAGTTCTTC. As protein: CASSPGQGGGNEQFF.